The sequence of this T cell receptor (beta chain) was determined in a study of cytomegalovirus exposure and HLA in healthy donors. With 60 Vbeta and 13 Jbeta primers, the PCR was carried out. The assay was immunoSEQ multiplex PCR, and TCRdb's table has in-frame clones only and misses some. In the table there are 100,000 to 150,000 clones, 80% of which are singletons. Study outcomes and limitations: CMV serostatus was the sole immune exposure data available. Roughly uniform depth of sequencing across donors was assumed in presence/absence analyses.

As concerns this clone: Its antigen is undetermined.

V was cut by 1 base and J by 1 base, with 6 bases left in between. CDR1 and CDR2 from the germline V gene are SGHAT and FQNNGV. The CDR3 is 14 residues long. At collection, donors were nominally healthy, but unrecorded immune exposures were probable. This rearrangement joins TRBV11-2 to TRBJ2-3; no definite D call. The source material was PBMCs. This sequence originates from a man aged 25-45 years in good health and CMV-seronegative. CDR3 nucleotide sequence: TGTGCCAGCAGCTTAGTATCAGGCACAGATACGCAGTATTTT. The encoded protein is CASSLVSGTDTQYF.